The text below deals with one T cell receptor beta chain. No cognate antigen has been identified for it. Nothing much larger sits one base from this clone, and base qualities are not available. From cysteine to phenylalanine, the CDR3 is 15 amino acids long. CDR3 DNA only is kept here, 45 bases in frame from base 1. V has 6 bases trimmed and J has 3 bases trimmed; junction bases matching no gene number 7. CDR1 and CDR2, looked up from the germline V gene (reference sequence), are MNHNY and SVGAGI. Library prep was done by the immunoSEQ multiplex PCR assay. TCRdb took over this immuneACCESS table, retaining in-frame rearrangements with V and J assigned. Such tables are incomplete; in checked studies, under half of the missing clones stem from an unresolved V gene, and the remainder is unexplained. This sample is represented by under 450,000 clones; approximately 95% of them were singletons. 0.015% to 0.02% of the sample goes to the ten largest clones.

This sample was taken from a study of shared T cell receptors in the human thymus (dated by TCRdb to about 2021). Study-level background: The study examined how the human thymus generates shared, self-reactive T-cell receptor alpha chains.

The source of this sequence is a human donor. Specimen: thymocytes. The chain joins TRBV6-6 to TRBJ2-1; TRBD1 matches 8 bases in the middle. The CDR3 here reads CASSTRDRYYNEQFF. The bases are TGTGCCAGCAGCACCCGGGACAGGTACTACAATGAGCAGTTCTTC.